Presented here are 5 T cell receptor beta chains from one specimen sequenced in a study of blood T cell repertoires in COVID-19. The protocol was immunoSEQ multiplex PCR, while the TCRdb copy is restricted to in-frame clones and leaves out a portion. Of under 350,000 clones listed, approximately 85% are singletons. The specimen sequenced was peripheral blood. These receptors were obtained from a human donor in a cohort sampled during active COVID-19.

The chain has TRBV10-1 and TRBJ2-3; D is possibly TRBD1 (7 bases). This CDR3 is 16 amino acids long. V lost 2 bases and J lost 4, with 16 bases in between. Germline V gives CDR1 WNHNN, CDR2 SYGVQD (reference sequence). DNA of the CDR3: TGCGCCAGCAGTGAGGGTCGGCAGGGGGGCCCAGATACGCAGTATTTT. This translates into CASSEGRQGGPDTQYF.

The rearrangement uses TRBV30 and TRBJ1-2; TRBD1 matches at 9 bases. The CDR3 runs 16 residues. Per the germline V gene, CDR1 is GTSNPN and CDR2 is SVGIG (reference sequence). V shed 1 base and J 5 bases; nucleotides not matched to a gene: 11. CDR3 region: CAWSETGGFSVYGYTF. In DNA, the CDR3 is TGTGCCTGGAGTGAGACAGGGGGATTTTCCGTATATGGCTACACCTTC.

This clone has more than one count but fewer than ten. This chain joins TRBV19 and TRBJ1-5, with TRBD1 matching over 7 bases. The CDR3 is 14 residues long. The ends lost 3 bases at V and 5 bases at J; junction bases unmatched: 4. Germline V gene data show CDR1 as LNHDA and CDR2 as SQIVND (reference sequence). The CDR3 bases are TGTGCCAGTAGTATGGCCAGGGGGTATCAGCCCCAGCATTTT. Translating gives CASSMARGYQPQHF.

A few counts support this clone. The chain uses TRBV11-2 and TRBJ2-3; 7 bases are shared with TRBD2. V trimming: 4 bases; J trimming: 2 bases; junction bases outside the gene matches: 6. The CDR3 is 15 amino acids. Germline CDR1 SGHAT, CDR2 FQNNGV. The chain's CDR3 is CASSWGAGNTDTQYF. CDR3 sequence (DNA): TGTGCCAGCAGCTGGGGAGCGGGGAACACAGATACGCAGTATTTT. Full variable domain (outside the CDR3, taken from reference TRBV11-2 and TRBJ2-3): EAGVAQSPRYKIIEKRQSVAFWCNPISGHATLYWYQQILGQGPKLLIQFQNNGVVDDSQLPKDRFSAERLKGVDSTLKIQPAKLEDSAVYLCASSWGAGNTDTQYFGPGTRLTVL.

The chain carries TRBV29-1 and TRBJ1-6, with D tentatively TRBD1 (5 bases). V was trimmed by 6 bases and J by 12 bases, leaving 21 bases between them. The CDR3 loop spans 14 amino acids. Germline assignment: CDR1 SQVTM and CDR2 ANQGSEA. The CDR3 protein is CSVRQSETSGPLHF. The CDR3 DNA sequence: TGCAGCGTCCGACAGAGCGAAACCTCAGGACCCCTCCACTTT.